This T cell receptor beta chain was obtained from a study of blood T cell repertoires in COVID-19. The CDR3 covers 15 residues. CDR1 LNHDA and CDR2 SQIVND come from the germline V gene (reference sequence). V was clipped by 3 bases and J by 5 bases, with 14 bases between them. TCRdb keeps only in-frame clones here, not all; method: immunoSEQ multiplex PCR. The sample yields roughly 100,000 clones, roughly 80% seen once. The chain carries TRBV19 and TRBJ2-1; D is unclear. The specimen sequenced was peripheral blood. The sequence came from a man in his fifties or sixties with acute or convalescent COVID-19. The CDR3 DNA reads TGTGCCAGTAGTATCGCAGTCAGGTCCCACAATGAGCAGTTCTTC. Translation: CASSIAVRSHNEQFF. Full variable domain (outside the CDR3, taken from reference TRBV19 and TRBJ2-1): DGGITQSPKYLFRKEGQNVTLSCEQNLNHDAMYWYRQDPGQGLRLIYYSQIVNDFQKGDIAEGYSVSREKKESFPLTVTSAQKNPTAFYLCASSIAVRSHNEQFFGPGTRLTVL.